What follows is one T cell receptor beta chain and its context. The sample belongs to a study of blood T cell repertoires in COVID-19. TCRdb's copy holds only in-frame clones and misses some; the assay was immunoSEQ multiplex PCR. The data hold 95,000 to 100,000 clones, with more than 70% observed a single time. The CDR3 runs to 14 residues. V lost 6 bases to trimming and J lost 0 bases; unmatched junction nucleotides: 3. The germline gives CDR1 SEHNR, CDR2 FQNEAQ (reference sequence). This receptor was identified in a woman in her 30s with acute or convalescent COVID-19. Material: peripheral blood. The V gene is TRBV7-9, the J gene TRBJ1-1; 8 bases line up with TRBD1. This chain's CDR3 is CASRSGGLNTEAFF. In DNA form, the CDR3 reads TGTGCCAGCAGGTCAGGGGGCCTGAACACTGAAGCTTTCTTT.